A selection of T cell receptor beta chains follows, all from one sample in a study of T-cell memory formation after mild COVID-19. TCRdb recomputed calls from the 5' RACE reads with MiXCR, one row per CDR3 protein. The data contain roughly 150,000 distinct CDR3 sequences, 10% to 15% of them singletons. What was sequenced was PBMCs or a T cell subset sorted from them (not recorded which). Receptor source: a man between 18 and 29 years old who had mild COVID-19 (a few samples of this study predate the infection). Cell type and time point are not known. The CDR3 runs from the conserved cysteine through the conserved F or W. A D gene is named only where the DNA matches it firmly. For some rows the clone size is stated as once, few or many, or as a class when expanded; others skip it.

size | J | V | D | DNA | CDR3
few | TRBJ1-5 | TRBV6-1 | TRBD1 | TGTGCCAGCAGCATTTTCCGGGACAGTAATCAGCCCCAGCATTTT | CASSIFRDSNQPQHF
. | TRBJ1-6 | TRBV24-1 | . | TGTGCCACCAACACACCGGGAACAGATGTTTCACCCCTCCACTTT | CATNTPGTDVSPLHF
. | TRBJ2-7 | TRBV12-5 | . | TGTGCTAGTGGTTTTGTAGGGTCAAACGAGCAGTACTTC | CASGFVGSNEQYF
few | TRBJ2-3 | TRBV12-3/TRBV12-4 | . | TGTGCCAGCAGAATGGCTAGCATGGATACGCAGTATTTT | CASRMASMDTQYF
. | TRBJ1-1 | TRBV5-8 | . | TGTGCCAGCAGCCTGCTGGGGGTGGGGACTGAAGCTTTCTTT | CASSLLGVGTEAFF
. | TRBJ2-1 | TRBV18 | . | TGTGCCAGCTCACCCGGACCGAGCTCCTACAATGAGCAGTTCTTC | CASSPGPSSYNEQFF
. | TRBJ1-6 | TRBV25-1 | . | TGTGCCAGCAGTGAGCAGGATAATTCACCCCTCCACTTT | CASSEQDNSPLHF
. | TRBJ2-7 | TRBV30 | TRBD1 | TGTGCCTGGAGTTTGGACAGGTTTTGGGAGCAGTACTTC | CAWSLDRFWEQYF
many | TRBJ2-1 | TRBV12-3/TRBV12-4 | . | TGTGCCAGCAGTTTATGGAGCGGGGAGCAGTTCTTC | CASSLWSGEQFF
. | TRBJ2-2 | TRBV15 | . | TGTGCCACCAGTGGGACGGTGAACACCGGGGAGCTGTTTTTT | CATSGTVNTGELFF
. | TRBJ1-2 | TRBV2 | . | TGTGCCAGCAGGGAGGAGTCCTTTTATGGCTACACCTTC | CASREESFYGYTF
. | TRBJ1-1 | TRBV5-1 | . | TGCGCCAGCAGCTGGGAAAACGGAAAATTGCGAGCTTTCTTT | CASSWENGKLRAFF
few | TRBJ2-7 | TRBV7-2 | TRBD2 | TGTGCCAGCAGCTTAGAACTAGCGTCGCACGAGCAGTACTTC | CASSLELASHEQYF
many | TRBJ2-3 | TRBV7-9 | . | TGTGCCAGCAGCTTAGGACTAGATTGGGGCACTAGCACAGATACGCAGTATTTT | CASSLGLDWGTSTDTQYF
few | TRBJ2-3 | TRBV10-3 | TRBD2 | TGTGCCATCAGCGCCGGACTAGCGGGGGGCACAGATACGCAGTATTTT | CAISAGLAGGTDTQYF
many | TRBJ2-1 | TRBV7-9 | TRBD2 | TGTGCCAGCAGCTTAGAACTAGCGTACTACAATGAGCAGTTCTTC | CASSLELAYYNEQFF
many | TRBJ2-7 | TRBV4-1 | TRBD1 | TGCGCCAGCAGCCGACCGGGACAGGGGCCTAGTCGACCTTACGAGCAGTACTTC | CASSRPGQGPSRPYEQYF
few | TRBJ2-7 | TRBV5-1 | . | TGCGCCAGCAGCTTGGTTTCCCAGGGGCGAGGCTACGAGCAGTACTTC | CASSLVSQGRGYEQYF
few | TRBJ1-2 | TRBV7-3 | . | TGTGCCAGCAGCGCCTCCCCGGGGGCGTATGGCTACACCTTC | CASSASPGAYGYTF
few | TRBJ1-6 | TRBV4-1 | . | TGCGCCAGCAGCCAAGCTGGATCGGGGACCAATAATTCACCCCTCCACTTT | CASSQAGSGTNNSPLHF
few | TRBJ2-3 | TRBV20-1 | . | TGCAGTGCTAGGGGGAATCCGGGAAGCACAGATACGCAGTATTTT | CSARGNPGSTDTQYF
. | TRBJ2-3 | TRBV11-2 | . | TGTGCCAGCAGCTTAGGGAGGATGGCGGGGACCACAGATACGCAGTATTTT | CASSLGRMAGTTDTQYF
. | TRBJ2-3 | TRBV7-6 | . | TGTGCCAGCAGCTTAGACCCAGGGGTGATCAATACGCAGTATTTT | CASSLDPGVINTQYF
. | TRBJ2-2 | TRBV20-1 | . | TGCAGTGCCGCCGGGACAACTAACACCGGGGAGCTGTTTTTT | CSAAGTTNTGELFF
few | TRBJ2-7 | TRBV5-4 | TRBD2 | TGTGCCAGCAGCCGGACTAGCGGGGGTAACGAGCAGTACTTC | CASSRTSGGNEQYF
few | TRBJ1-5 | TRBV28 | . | TGTGCCAGCAATACGGGGCCGGGGATCAATCAGCCCCAGCATTTT | CASNTGPGINQPQHF